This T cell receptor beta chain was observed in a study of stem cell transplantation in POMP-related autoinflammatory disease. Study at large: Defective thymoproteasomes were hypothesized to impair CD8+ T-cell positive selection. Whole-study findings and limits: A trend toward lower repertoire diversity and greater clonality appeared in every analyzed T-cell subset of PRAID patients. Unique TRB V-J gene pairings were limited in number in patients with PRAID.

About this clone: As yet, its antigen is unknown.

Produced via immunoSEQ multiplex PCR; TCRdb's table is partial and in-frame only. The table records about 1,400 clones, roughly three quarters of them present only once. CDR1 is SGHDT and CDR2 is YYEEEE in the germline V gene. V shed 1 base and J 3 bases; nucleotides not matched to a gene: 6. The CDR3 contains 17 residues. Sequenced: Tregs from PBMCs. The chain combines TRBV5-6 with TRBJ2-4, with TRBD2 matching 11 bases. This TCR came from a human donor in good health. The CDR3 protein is CASSLRLAGPFKNIQYF. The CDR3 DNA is TGTGCCAGCAGCTTGCGACTAGCGGGGCCATTCAAAAACATTCAGTACTTC.